This record looks at one T cell receptor beta chain sequence and its context. Its matching antigen is unknown. Trimming pared 1 base from V and 5 bases from J, leaving 14 bases between. Per germline, CDR1 LGHDT and CDR2 YNNKEL (reference sequence). CDR3 length: 15 amino acids. This record belongs to a study of CD8 T cells in ankylosing spondylitis. Study-level findings and limits: There was reportedly significant enrichment of clones that were disease-linked in matched ankylosing spondylitis synovial fluid. CD8+ cells made up the disease-linked clones, which were relatively rare in peripheral blood. Roughly 8 highly homologous variants made up a TCR beta motif, and this motif appeared characteristic of ankylosing spondylitis blood.

Preparation of TCR beta libraries was done by quantitative 5'-RACE with molecular barcodes. From the 5' RACE reads, TCRdb called clonotypes with MiXCR, one entry per CDR3 protein. The top ten hold approximately 1% of the sample, which has 470,000 or so distinct CDR3 sequences, 20% to 30% seen once. This chain joins TRBV3-1 and TRBJ1-2; no reliable D call. The sample taken for sequencing was blood, either unsorted or a sorted T cell fraction (not recorded which). This clonotype originated in a male donor with ankylosing spondylitis. The CDR3 DNA reads TGTGCCAGCAGCCAAGGTTACGCGATACGGTATGGCTACACCTTC. It translates to CASSQGYAIRYGYTF.